The T cell receptor (beta chain) described here comes from a study of hypomethylating agent response in myelodysplastic syndrome (dated by TCRdb to 2020 to 2023). As for the study more broadly: Patients were treated with the hypomethylating agents azacitidine (about 70% of the 11) or decitabine (3 of 11). The cohort included several male and 2 female myelodysplastic syndrome patients. Patients had a mean age of approximately 72 +/- 6.3 years, and a diploid cytogenetic profile was the most common. TET2 was the most frequent mutation, present in about 50% of the 11 patients. Roughly 6 patients responded with complete response or hematologic improvement, and a few patients were non-responders. Complete response or hematologic improvement counted as response, and patients meeting neither criterion were classed as non-responders.

The receptor library was made with the immunoSEQ multiplex PCR assay. Survey resolution was applied, with two replicates of about 200 ng each being run for a total of roughly 400 ng of DNA per sample. Using multiplex PCR primers aimed at V and J genes, the hsTCRB kit picked up rearranged TCRB sequences in genomic DNA. The first PCR used the QIAGEN Multiplex PCR Kit for around 31 cycles to amplify the CDR3 region. A second PCR of seven to eight cycles attached sample barcodes and Illumina adapters to each replicate. Quantification of the pooled libraries was done with a QuantStudio 6 and the KAPA library quantification kit. About 15 pM of pooled libraries were sequenced on an Illumina MiSeq with 156-cycle single-end reads and a 15-cycle index read. In the original analysis: VDJdb annotation flagged more than 1.5% of 168,753 unique clonotypes as previously reported viral-epitope-specific. Raw reads were processed by the immunoSEQ Data Assistant and immunoSEQ Analyzer into normalized, annotated TCRB repertoires. Clonotypes were analyzed with BioAnalyzer and version 0.6.5 of the immunarch R package. Richness was estimated after downsampling every repertoire to the clone count of the smallest repertoire. Fisher's exact tests classified clonotypes as expanded, contracted or novel, with novel meaning zero frequency before treatment. Significantly changed CDR3 beta sequences were clustered with GLIPH2 at simulation_depth=1000 and kmer_min_depth=3, and CDR3s shorter than five residues were left out. Here the immuneACCESS table is served through TCRdb, limited to in-frame sequences with V and J called. Missing clones are a known gap in these copies; in checked studies unresolved V genes cover under half, and the rest lacks a known reason. Clone size and V and J calls were adopted from that table, with D and trimming inferred from the DNA. The sample records about 5,100 clones, around 81% of which are singletons. Of the sample, around 17% is held by the ten largest clones.

Comments on this clone: Its antigen target is currently unknown. Base qualities are not at hand, and no much larger clone is one base apart.

The research as a whole found: The cohort was small, with only 11 patients analyzed. A possible recognition of novel MDS antigens by the shared GLIPH2 clusters was not confirmed and needs experimental validation. Richness, rarefaction diversity and clonality did not change significantly after hypomethylating agent treatment, across all patients or within response groups. Healthy control donors were not age-matched to MDS patients, which could have impacted the MDS versus healthy comparison. Novel clonotypes appeared more often in responders, whereas non-responders had more contracted clonotypes after treatment.

Bulk bone marrow was analyzed, and T-cell subsets were not sorted. Bone marrow from roughly 10 myelodysplastic syndrome patients, collected before and after hypomethylating agent therapy, underwent immunosequencing of the TCR beta CDR3 regions. For longitudinal repertoire tracking, every patient provided one baseline bone marrow and two to three bone marrows collected at different post-treatment timepoints. Whole bone marrow served as the source for genomic DNA extraction, with DNA quality checked using TapeStation, NanoDrop OneC and PicoGreen assays. The receptor was derived from a human donor with myelodysplastic syndrome. The material was bone marrow, obtained before or after starting hypomethylating agent treatment for myelodysplastic syndrome (not recorded which).

For the CDR3, the sequence is CASSITALNTEAFF. At the DNA level, the sequence is TGTGCCAGTAGTATAACAGCGTTGAACACTGAAGCTTTCTTT. Recombination joined TRBV19 with TRBJ1-1; too little of a D gene remains to name it. The CDR3 starts with the cysteine, ends with the phenylalanine, and has 14 residues. Just the 42-base CDR3 DNA is kept, in frame starting at base 1. Via the germline V gene (reference sequence), CDR1 is LNHDA and CDR2 SQIVND. Trimming takes 2 bases from V and 0 bases from J, and the germline ends sit 7 bases apart.